These 28 T cell receptor beta chains were sequenced from one sample in a study of shared clonotypes between healthy human individuals. This table comes from immunoSEQ multiplex PCR, and its TCRdb copy is limited to in-frame clones, with some not included. The table has 400,000 to 500,000 clones, approximately 80% seen once. What was sequenced was PBMCs. These receptors were collected from a woman aged 40 to 50 in good health. Some clones in this sample may be carry-over from other donors' samples.

Concerning this clone itself: A much larger clone lies a single base off, so this may be a read error. The identical CDR3 is also encoded by other nucleotide sequences in the sample. The chain links TRBV18 to TRBJ2-7; D ambiguous. This CDR3 comprises 13 residues. The V and J ends lost 0 bases and 1 base respectively, with 4 bases between them. Germline CDR1 is KGHSH and CDR2 is LQKENI. The CDR3, as DNA: TGTGCCAGCTCACCACCGGGGTCCTACGAGCAGTACTTC. Amino acid sequence: CASSPPGSYEQYF.

CDR3 in amino acids: CASTAMSGDNEQFF. The CDR3 region has the DNA TGTGCCAGCACCGCTATGTCAGGGGACAATGAGCAGTTCTTC. The chain is built from TRBV7-9 and TRBJ2-1; a possible D gene is TRBD1 (6 bases). The CDR3 extends over 14 amino acids. V lost 7 bases and J 5 bases, leaving 15 bases between the germline ends. Germline V gives CDR1 SEHNR, CDR2 FQNEAQ (reference sequence).

This chain links TRBV6-5 with TRBJ1-1, with 7 bases aligning to TRBD1. The CDR3 has 13 residues. CDR1 and CDR2 from the germline V gene are MNHEY and SVGAGI. CDR3 nucleotide sequence: TGTGCTATTCACAGGGGCATGAACACTGAAGCTTTCTTT. Its protein product is CAIHRGMNTEAFF.

The chain couples TRBV29-1 to TRBJ2-5; TRBD1 matches 11 bases. CDR3 size: 14 residues. The V gene end was trimmed by 2 bases and the J gene end by 4 bases; junction bases not matched to a gene: 3. From germline, CDR1 is SQVTM and CDR2 ANQGSEA. CDR3 region: CSVEKGQGGETQYF. In DNA, the CDR3 is TGCAGCGTTGAAAAGGGACAGGGGGGAGAGACCCAGTACTTC.

This rearrangement joins TRBV11-2 to TRBJ2-2; 9 nucleotides line up with TRBD1. Trimming removed 2 bases from V and 6 bases from J; junction bases left unmatched: 10. Germline CDR1 is SGHAT and CDR2 is FQNNGV. The CDR3 sequence is 17 residues long. In DNA, the CDR3 is TGTGCCAGCAGCTTATCCCTTCCGGGACAGGGATCCGGGGAGCTGTTTTTT. The encoded protein is CASSLSLPGQGSGELFF.

The chain employs TRBV7-8 and TRBJ2-7; weak D call: TRBD2 (6 bases). This CDR3 has 15 residues. V dropped 2 bases and J dropped 4 bases, with 15 bases sitting between them. Germline V gives CDR1 SGHVS, CDR2 FQNEAQ. The CDR3 DNA is TGTGCCAGCAGCTTAATTCACGGGAGTACGTACGAGCAGTACTTC. It yields the protein CASSLIHGSTYEQYF.

This clone showed up just once. The V gene is TRBV5-1, the J gene TRBJ2-3; 12 bases match TRBD1. J was trimmed by 4 bases and V by 4 bases; bases with no gene match: 7. The length of the CDR3 is 16 residues. Per germline, CDR1 SGHRS and CDR2 YFSETQ. The CDR3 bases are TGCGCCAGCAGCCCGGGGACAGGGGGCTCGGCAGATACGCAGTATTTT. It encodes CASSPGTGGSADTQYF.

V is TRBV7-2 and J is TRBJ1-1, with D unresolved. The CDR3 loop spans 15 amino acids. V was clipped by 7 bases and J by 4 bases, with 19 bases between them. Germline V gene data show CDR1 as SGHTA and CDR2 as FQGNSA. This CDR3 is CASKYSTVGGTEAFF. CDR3 coding DNA: TGTGCCAGCAAGTATTCAACCGTGGGAGGCACTGAAGCTTTCTTT. The full variable domain, its missing parts supplied by reference TRBV7-2 and TRBJ1-1, is GAGVSQSPSNKVTEKGKDVELRCDPISGHTALYWYRQSLGQGLEFLIYFQGNSAPDKSGLPSDRFSAERTGGSVSTLTIQRTQQEDSAVYLCASKYSTVGGTEAFFGQGTRLTVV.

This chain joins TRBV6-1 and TRBJ2-7; perhaps TRBD1 as D (6 bases). Germline V gene lookup returns CDR1 MNHNS and CDR2 SASEGT. With 7 bases removed from V and 5 bases from J, the gap between germline ends came to 18 bases. CDR3 size: 14 residues. Here the CDR3 DNA reads TGTGCCAGCATCTCTTTAACAGGGATCAACGAGCAGTACTTC. This encodes CASISLTGINEQYF.

The rearrangement joins TRBV6-6 to TRBJ1-2; TRBD1 might be the D (5 bases). The CDR3 sequence is 15 residues long. V lost 6 bases and J 3 bases, leaving 17 bases between the germline ends. CDR1 MNHNY and CDR2 SVGAGI come from the germline V gene (reference sequence). CDR3 sequence (DNA): TGTGCCAGCAGGTCTTGGGACGGATGGGACTATGGCTACACCTTC. This codes for CASRSWDGWDYGYTF.

The chain has TRBV5-1 and TRBJ2-6, with 8 bases matching TRBD1. The CDR3 contains 16 residues. Looked up from germline, CDR1 is SGHRS and CDR2 is YFSETQ. Germline trimming cut 3 bases from V and 0 bases from J; bases unmatched to any gene: 2. The CDR3 is CASSSGQVSGANVLTF. The DNA for the CDR3 is TGCGCCAGCAGCTCGGGACAGGTCTCTGGGGCCAACGTCCTGACTTTC.

In the case of this clone: A single base is all that separates this from a far larger clone, so a read error is likely. The same CDR3 arises from other DNA sequences in this sample as well. The chain couples TRBV11-2 to TRBJ2-7; D gene ambiguous. CDR3 length: 12 amino acids. CDR1 and CDR2 (germline): SGHAT, FQNNGV. The DNA of the CDR3 is TGTGCTAGCAGCCGGTGGGGTTACGAGCAGTACTTC. This translates into CASSRWGYEQYF.

This chain connects TRBV5-4 to TRBJ1-2, with 8 bases lining up with TRBD1. Germline loops: CDR1 SGHNT, CDR2 YYREEE (reference sequence). The trim removed 2 bases at V and 6 bases at J, leaving 6 bases unmatched. The CDR3 covers 14 residues. The CDR3 region is CASSFNTGQDGYTF. The CDR3 bases are TGTGCCAGCAGCTTTAACACGGGACAGGATGGCTACACCTTC.

Of note for this clone: Given a far larger clone just one base away, this is likely a sequencing read error. The CDR3 ends on some other residue instead of the conserved phenylalanine or tryptophan, so this is likely a read error. V is TRBV15 and J is TRBJ1-2; D gene unclear. The CDR3 length is 15 residues. Trimming stripped 2 bases from V and 2 bases from J, with 12 bases between. The germline V gene encodes CDR1 LNHNV and CDR2 YYDKDF (reference sequence). CDR3 residues: CATSRPEEGNYGYTS. The CDR3 DNA reads as TGTGCCACCAGCAGACCCGAGGAGGGAAACTATGGCTACACCTCC.

This chain's CDR3 is CAAATPSLSDTQYF. The CDR3 DNA reads TGTGCCGCTGCGACCCCCAGCCTCTCAGATACGCAGTATTTT. This sequence joins TRBV27 and TRBJ2-3; D is undetermined. The length of the CDR3 is 14 residues. Trimming took 11 bases from V and 4 from J, leaving 19 bases between them. From germline, CDR1 is MNHEY and CDR2 SMNVEV (reference sequence).

V and J are TRBV7-9 and TRBJ2-3, with D unclear. Germline CDR1 and CDR2: SEHNR and FQNEAQ (reference sequence). The CDR3 length is 15 residues. V lost 0 bases and J lost 0, with 7 bases in between. DNA for the CDR3: TGTGCCAGCAGCTTAGCTGGCCCGAGCACAGATACGCAGTATTTT. It codes for CASSLAGPSTDTQYF. The full variable domain, its missing parts supplied by reference TRBV7-9 and TRBJ2-3, is DTGVSQNPRHKITKRGQNVTFRCDPISEHNRLYWYRQTLGQGPEFLTYFQNEAQLEKSRLLSDRFSAERPKGSFSTLEIQRTEQGDSAMYLCASSLAGPSTDTQYFGPGTRLTVL.

This clone turned up a few times. The genes are TRBV15 and TRBJ1-1; unclear D gene. Per germline, CDR1 LNHNV and CDR2 YYDKDF (reference sequence). This CDR3 contains 14 residues. The V end lost 0 bases, the J end lost 10 bases, and 15 bases lay between the germline ends. In DNA, the CDR3 is TGTGCCACCAGCAGAGACGTGTCGGGTGATTCAGCTTTCTTT. Translating gives CATSRDVSGDSAFF.

This clone has a handful of counts. This chain uses TRBV7-2 with TRBJ2-2, with 7 bases fitting TRBD2. The CDR3 consists of 14 residues. Germline CDR1 and CDR2: SGHTA and FQGNSA. The V gene end was trimmed by 6 bases and the J gene end by 6 bases; junction bases not matched to a gene: 7. The CDR3 reads CASSSMGGPGELFF. In DNA form, the CDR3 reads TGTGCCAGCAGTTCGATGGGAGGGCCCGGGGAGCTGTTTTTT.

The rearrangement links TRBV19 to TRBJ2-4; 7 bases line up with TRBD1. The germline CDR1 and CDR2 sequences are LNHDA and SQIVND (reference sequence). The CDR3 covers 13 residues. J was trimmed by 6 bases and V by 4 bases; bases with no gene match: 3. CDR3 in DNA: TGTGCCAGTAGTACTAACAGGGGAAACATTCAGTACTTC. Amino acid sequence: CASSTNRGNIQYF.

The table lists this clone with a count of one. V is TRBV12-5 and J is TRBJ2-1; D might be TRBD2 (6 bases). Trimming took 5 bases from V and 4 from J, leaving 9 bases between them. Germline assignment: CDR1 LGHNT and CDR2 FRNRAP. The CDR3 sequence is 13 residues long. The CDR3 reads CASGPAGYNEQFF. The CDR3, as DNA: TGTGCTAGTGGTCCCGCGGGGTACAATGAGCAGTTCTTC.

The V call is TRBV11-2, the J call TRBJ2-1; 9 bases map to TRBD1. The CDR3 spans 12 residues. J was trimmed by 10 bases and V by 5 bases; bases with no gene match: 3. From germline, CDR1 is SGHAT and CDR2 FQNNGV. The CDR3 nucleotides read TGTGCCAGCAGCCAGGACAGGGGCGAGCAGTTCTTC. This codes for CASSQDRGEQFF.

This clone has just one count. The chain couples TRBV29-1 to TRBJ1-4; D not certain. Germline assignment: CDR1 SQVTM and CDR2 ANQGSEA. Trimming stripped 6 bases from V and 5 bases from J, with 13 bases between. The length of the CDR3 is 13 residues. This chain's CDR3 is CSVRRGVNEKLFF. CDR3 in DNA: TGCAGCGTCAGACGTGGGGTAAATGAAAAACTGTTTTTT.

This clone was observed at least ten times. The J gene is TRBJ1-5, the V gene TRBV4-1; TRBD1 is a possible D gene (6 bases). Trimming left V 2 bases short and J 3 bases short, with 11 bases between. The germline V gene encodes CDR1 MGHRA and CDR2 YSYEKL. This CDR3 spans 15 amino acids. The CDR3 DNA follows: TGCGCCAGCAGCCAAAGCGGGGACAACAATCAGCCCCAGCATTTT. Protein sequence: CASSQSGDNNQPQHF.

Worth noting for this clone: One end of the junction varies from germline; a read error may be responsible. This rearrangement joins TRBV30 to TRBJ1-5; D call uncertain. Per the germline V gene, CDR1 is GTSNPN and CDR2 is SVGIG (reference sequence). CDR3 length: 13 residues. The CDR3 DNA sequence: TGTGCCTGGAGCGTCGACGTTGCGCAGCGCCAGCATTTT. As protein: CAWSVDVAQRQHF.

Worth noting for this clone: A far larger clone is a single base away, which makes a read error likely. This chain uses TRBV4-2 with TRBJ1-2; maybe TRBD1 (5 bases). The CDR3 is 15 amino acids. Germline V gives CDR1 LGHNA, CDR2 YNFKEQ. V lost 4 bases to trimming and J lost 4 bases, with 16 bases between them. The DNA for the CDR3 is TGTGCCAGCAGCCCATCCGGGGCCGAGCCCTATGGCTACACCTTC. Translation: CASSPSGAEPYGYTF.

In its sample, this clone was seen a few times. The rearrangement links TRBV4-1 to TRBJ1-2, with a possible D match to TRBD1 (5 bases). This CDR3 comprises 17 residues. V was clipped by 1 base and J by 0 bases, with 15 bases between them. The V gene's germline CDR1 is MGHRA and CDR2 YSYEKL. The CDR3 region has the DNA TGCGCCAGCAGCCAAGCCCCGGGGCAGGGAACTAACTATGGCTACACCTTC. Translated, it gives CASSQAPGQGTNYGYTF.

The chain carries TRBV18 and TRBJ2-5; unclear D gene. V lost 2 bases, J lost 5 bases, and 9 bases lay in between. This CDR3 has 13 amino acids. Germline assignment: CDR1 KGHSH and CDR2 LQKENI. CDR3: CASSPNQLETQYF. The DNA for the CDR3 is TGTGCCAGCTCACCAAATCAGCTGGAGACCCAGTACTTC.

The count of this clone is one. The chain recombines TRBV28 with TRBJ1-2; 7 nucleotides line up with TRBD1. Germline trimming cut 10 bases from V and 4 bases from J; bases unmatched to any gene: 6. The CDR3 extends over 12 amino acids. The V gene's germline CDR1 is MDHEN and CDR2 SYDVKM. The CDR3 nucleotides read TGTGCCACACCGGACAGGACCTATGGCTACACCTTC. Protein: CATPDRTYGYTF.